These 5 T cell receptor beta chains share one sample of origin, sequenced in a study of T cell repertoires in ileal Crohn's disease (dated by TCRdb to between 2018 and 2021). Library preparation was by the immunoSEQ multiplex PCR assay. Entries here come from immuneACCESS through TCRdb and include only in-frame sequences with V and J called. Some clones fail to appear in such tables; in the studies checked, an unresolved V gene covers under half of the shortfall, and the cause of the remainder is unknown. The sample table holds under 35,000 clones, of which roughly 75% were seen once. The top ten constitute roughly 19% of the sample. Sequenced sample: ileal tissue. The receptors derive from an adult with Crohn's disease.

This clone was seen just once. The CDR3 DNA sequence: TGTGCCAGCAGCGCGACTAGCTCCTACGAGCAGTACTTC. Translation: CASSATSSYEQYF. The chain couples TRBV21-1 to TRBJ2-7; TRBD2 is the table's D call, not checked against the DNA. TRBV21-1 represents a pseudogene. The CDR3 extends over 13 amino acids.

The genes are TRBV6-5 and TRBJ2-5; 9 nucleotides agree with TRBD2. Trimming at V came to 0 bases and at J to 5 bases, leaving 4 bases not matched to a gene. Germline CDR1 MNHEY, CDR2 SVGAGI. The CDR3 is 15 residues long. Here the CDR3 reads CASSYSVLAGETQYF. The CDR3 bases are TGTGCCAGCAGTTACTCAGTCCTAGCGGGGGAGACCCAGTACTTC.

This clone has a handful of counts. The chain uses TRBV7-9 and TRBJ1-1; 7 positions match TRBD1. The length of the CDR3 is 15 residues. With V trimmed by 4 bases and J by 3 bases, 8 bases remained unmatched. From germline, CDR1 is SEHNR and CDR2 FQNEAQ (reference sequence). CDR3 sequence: CASSSPGQMHTEAFF. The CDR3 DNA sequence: TGTGCCAGCAGCTCTCCGGGACAGATGCACACTGAAGCTTTCTTT.

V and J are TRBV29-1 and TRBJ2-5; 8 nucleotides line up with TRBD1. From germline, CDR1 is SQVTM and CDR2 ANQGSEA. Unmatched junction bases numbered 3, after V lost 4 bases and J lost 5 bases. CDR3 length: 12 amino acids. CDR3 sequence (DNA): TGCAGCGTTGGACAGGGGACGGAGACCCAGTACTTC. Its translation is CSVGQGTETQYF.

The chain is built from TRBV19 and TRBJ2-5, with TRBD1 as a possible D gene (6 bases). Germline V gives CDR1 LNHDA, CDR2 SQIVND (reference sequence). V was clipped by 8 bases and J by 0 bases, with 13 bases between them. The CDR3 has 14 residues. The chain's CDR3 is CASSPGQNQETQYF. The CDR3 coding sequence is TGTGCCAGTTCTCCAGGACAGAACCAAGAGACCCAGTACTTC.